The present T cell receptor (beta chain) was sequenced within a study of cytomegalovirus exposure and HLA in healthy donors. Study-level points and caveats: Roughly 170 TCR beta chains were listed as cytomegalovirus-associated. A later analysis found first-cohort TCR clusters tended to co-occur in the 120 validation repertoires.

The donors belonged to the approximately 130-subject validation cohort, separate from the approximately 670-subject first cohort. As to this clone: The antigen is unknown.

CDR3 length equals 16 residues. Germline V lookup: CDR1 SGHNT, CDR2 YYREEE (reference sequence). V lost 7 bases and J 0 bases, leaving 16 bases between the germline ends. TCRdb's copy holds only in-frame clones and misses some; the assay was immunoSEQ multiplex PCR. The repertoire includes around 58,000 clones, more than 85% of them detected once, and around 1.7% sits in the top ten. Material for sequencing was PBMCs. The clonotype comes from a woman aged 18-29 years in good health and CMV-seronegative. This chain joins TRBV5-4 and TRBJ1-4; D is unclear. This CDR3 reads CASGESLAATNEKLFF. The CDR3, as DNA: TGTGCCAGCGGAGAATCACTGGCAGCAACTAATGAAAAACTGTTTTTT.